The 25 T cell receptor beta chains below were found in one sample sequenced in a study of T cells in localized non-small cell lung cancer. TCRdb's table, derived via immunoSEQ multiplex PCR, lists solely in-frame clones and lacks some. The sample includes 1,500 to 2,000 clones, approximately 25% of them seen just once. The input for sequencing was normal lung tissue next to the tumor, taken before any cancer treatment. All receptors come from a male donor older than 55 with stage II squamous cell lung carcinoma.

The CDR3 loop is CASSIGRPAGGHEQFF. The CDR3 coding sequence is TGTGCCAGTAGTATAGGGCGGCCAGCGGGGGGGCATGAGCAGTTCTTC. The J gene is TRBJ2-1, the V gene TRBV19; 10 positions match TRBD2. V shed 1 base, J shed 8 bases, and the junction held 8 bases outside the gene matches. Germline values: CDR1 LNHDA, CDR2 SQIVND (reference sequence). CDR3 length equals 16 residues.

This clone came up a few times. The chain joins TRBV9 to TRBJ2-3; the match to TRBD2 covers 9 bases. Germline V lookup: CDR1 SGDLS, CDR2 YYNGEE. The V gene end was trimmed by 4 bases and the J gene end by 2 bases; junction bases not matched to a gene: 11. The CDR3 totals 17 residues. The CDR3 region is CASSPLDSGGSTDTQYF. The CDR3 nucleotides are TGTGCCAGCAGCCCCTTGGATAGCGGGGGTTCCACAGATACGCAGTATTTT.

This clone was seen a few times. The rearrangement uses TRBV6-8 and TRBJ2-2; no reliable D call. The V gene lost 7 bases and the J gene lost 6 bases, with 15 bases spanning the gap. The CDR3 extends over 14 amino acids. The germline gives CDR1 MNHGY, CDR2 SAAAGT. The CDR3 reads CASNALGGAGELFF. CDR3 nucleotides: TGTGCCAGCAACGCACTGGGCGGTGCCGGGGAGCTGTTTTTT.

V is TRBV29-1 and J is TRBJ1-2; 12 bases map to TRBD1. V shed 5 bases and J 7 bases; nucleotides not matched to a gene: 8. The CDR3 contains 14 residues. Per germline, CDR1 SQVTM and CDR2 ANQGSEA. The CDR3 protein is CSVLGQGAEGGYTF. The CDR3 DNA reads TGCAGCGTTCTGGGACAGGGGGCAGAAGGTGGCTACACCTTC.

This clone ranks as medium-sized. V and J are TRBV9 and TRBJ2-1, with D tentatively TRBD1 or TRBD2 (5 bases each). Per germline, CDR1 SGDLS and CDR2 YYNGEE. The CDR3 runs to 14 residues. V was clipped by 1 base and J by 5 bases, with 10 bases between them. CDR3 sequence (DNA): TGTGCCAGCAGCGTACGGGACCCTAACAATGAGCAGTTCTTC. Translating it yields CASSVRDPNNEQFF.

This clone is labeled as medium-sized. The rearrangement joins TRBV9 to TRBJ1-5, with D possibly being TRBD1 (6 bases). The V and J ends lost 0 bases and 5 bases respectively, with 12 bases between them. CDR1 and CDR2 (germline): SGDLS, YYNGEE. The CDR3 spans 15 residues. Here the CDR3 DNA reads TGTGCCAGCAGCGTAGGGGGGCAGTCAGATCAGCCCCAGCATTTT. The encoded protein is CASSVGGQSDQPQHF.

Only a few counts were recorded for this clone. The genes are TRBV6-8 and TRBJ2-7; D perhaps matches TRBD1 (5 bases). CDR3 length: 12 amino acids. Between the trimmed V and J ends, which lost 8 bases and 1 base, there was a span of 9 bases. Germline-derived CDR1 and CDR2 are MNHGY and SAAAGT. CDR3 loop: CASGARSYEQYF. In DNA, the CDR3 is TGTGCCAGCGGGGCGAGGTCCTACGAGCAGTACTTC.

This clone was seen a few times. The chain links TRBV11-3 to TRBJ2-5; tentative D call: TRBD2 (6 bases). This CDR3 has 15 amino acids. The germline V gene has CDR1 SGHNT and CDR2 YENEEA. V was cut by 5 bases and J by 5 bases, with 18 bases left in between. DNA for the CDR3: TGTGCCAGCAGCCCCCCGACAGCCGCGGGGGAGACCCAGTACTTC. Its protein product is CASSPPTAAGETQYF.

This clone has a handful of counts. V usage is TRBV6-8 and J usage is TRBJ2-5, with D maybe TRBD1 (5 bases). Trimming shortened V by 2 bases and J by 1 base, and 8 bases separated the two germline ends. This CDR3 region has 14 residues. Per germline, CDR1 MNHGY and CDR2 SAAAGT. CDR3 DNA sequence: TGTGCCAGCAGTTACGGACACTTCCAAGAGACCCAGTACTTC. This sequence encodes CASSYGHFQETQYF.

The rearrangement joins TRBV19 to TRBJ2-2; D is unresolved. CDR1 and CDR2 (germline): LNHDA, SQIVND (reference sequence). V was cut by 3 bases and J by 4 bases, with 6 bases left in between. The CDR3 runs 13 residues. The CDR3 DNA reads TGTGCCAGTAGTATTTTAAGCACCGGGGAGCTGTTTTTT. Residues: CASSILSTGELFF.

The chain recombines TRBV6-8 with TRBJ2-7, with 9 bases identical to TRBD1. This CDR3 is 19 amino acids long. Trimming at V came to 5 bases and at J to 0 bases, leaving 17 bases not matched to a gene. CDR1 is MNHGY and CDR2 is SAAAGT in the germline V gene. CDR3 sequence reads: CASSSGDGTGYLSSYEQYF. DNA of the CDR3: TGTGCCAGCAGTAGCGGGGATGGGACAGGGTACCTTAGCTCCTACGAGCAGTACTTC.

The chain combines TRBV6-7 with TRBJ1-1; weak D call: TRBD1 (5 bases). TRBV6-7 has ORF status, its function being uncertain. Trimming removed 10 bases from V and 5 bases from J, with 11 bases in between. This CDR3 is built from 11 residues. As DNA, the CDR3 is TGTGCCACCCGACAGACTACTGAAGCTTTCTTT. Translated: CATRQTTEAFF.

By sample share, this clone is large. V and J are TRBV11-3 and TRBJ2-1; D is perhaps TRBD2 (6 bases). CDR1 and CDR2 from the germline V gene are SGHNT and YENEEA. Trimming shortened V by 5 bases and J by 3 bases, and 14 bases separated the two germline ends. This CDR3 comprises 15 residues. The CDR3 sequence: CASSPTGGFYNEQFF. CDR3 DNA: TGTGCCAGCAGCCCAACCGGGGGTTTCTACAATGAGCAGTTCTTC.

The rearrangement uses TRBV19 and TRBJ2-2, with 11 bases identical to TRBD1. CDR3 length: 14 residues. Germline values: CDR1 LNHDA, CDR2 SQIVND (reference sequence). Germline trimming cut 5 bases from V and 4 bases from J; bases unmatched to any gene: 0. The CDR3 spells CASSGTGGTGELFF. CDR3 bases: TGTGCCAGTAGTGGGACAGGGGGCACCGGGGAGCTGTTTTTT.

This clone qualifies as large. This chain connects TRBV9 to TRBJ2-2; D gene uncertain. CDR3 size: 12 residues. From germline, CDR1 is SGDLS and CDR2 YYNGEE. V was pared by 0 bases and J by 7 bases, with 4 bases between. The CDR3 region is CASSVDVGELFF. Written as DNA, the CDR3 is TGTGCCAGCAGCGTAGATGTCGGGGAGCTGTTTTTT. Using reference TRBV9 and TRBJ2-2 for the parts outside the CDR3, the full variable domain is DSGVTQTPKHLITATGQRVTLRCSPRSGDLSVYWYQQSLDQGLQFLIQYYNGEERAKGNILERFSAQQFPDLHSELNLSSLELGDSALYFCASSVDVGELFFGEGSRLTVL.

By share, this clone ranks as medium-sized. The CDR3 region is CASSYESGAGTQYF. CDR3 DNA sequence: TGTGCCAGCAGTTACGAGTCGGGTGCGGGTACGCAGTATTTT. The chain employs TRBV6-8 and TRBJ2-3, with D possibly matching TRBD2 (5 bases). In germline, CDR1 is MNHGY, CDR2 SAAAGT. Trimming shortened V by 2 bases and J by 8 bases, and 14 bases separated the two germline ends. CDR3 length: 14 residues.

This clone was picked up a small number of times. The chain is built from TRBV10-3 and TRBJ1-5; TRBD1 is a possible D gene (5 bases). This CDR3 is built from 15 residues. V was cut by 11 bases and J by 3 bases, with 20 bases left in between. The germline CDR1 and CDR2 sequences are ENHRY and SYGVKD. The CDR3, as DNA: TGTGCCGCGCGTTCAGTCGGAGGGGACAATCAGCCCCAGCATTTT. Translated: CAARSVGGDNQPQHF.

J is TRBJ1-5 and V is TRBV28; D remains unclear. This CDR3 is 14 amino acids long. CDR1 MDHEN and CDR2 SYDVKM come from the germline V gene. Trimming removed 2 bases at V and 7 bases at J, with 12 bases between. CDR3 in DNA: TGTGCCAGCAGTTTAAAGGGATTCAGGCAGCCCCAGCATTTT. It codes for CASSLKGFRQPQHF.

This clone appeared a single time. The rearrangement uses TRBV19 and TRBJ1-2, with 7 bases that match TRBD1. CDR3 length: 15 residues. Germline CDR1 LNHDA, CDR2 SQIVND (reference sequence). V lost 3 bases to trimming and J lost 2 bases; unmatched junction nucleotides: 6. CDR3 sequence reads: CASSIDREGNYGYTF. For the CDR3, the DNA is TGTGCCAGTAGTATCGACAGGGAGGGGAACTATGGCTACACCTTC.

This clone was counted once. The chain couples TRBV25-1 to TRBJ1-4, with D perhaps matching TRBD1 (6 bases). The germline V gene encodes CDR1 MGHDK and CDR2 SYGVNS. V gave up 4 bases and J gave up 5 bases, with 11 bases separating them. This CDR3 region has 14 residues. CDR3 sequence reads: CASSVRGRNEKLFF. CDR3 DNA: TGTGCCAGCAGTGTGAGGGGGAGAAATGAAAAACTGTTTTTT.

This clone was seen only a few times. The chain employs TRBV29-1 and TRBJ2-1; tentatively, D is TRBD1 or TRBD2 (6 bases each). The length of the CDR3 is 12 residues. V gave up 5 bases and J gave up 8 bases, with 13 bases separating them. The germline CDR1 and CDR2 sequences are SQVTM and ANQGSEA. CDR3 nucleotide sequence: TGCAGCGTTTCGATAAGGGGGGATGAGCAGTTCTTC. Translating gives CSVSIRGDEQFF.

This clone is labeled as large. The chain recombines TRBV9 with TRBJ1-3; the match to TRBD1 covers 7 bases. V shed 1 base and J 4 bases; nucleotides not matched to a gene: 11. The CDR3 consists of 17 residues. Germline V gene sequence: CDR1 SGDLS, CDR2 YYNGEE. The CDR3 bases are TGTGCCAGCAGCGTATGGGGGGAGGACAGGATCGGAAACACCATATATTTT. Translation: CASSVWGEDRIGNTIYF.

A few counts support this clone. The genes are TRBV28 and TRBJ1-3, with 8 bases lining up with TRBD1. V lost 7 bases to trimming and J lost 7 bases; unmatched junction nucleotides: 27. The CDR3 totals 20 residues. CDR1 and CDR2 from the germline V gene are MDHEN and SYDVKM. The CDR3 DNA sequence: TGTGCCAGCAATTCACCTTCTCTATCCGCGGACAGGGACAAATGGAACACCATATATTTT. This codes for CASNSPSLSADRDKWNTIYF. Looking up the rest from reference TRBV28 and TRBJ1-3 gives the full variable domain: DVKVTQSSRYLVKRTGEKVFLECVQDMDHENMFWYRQDPGLGLRLIYFSYDVKMKEKGDIPEGYSVSREKKERFSLILESASTNQTSMYLCASNSPSLSADRDKWNTIYFGEGSWLTVV.

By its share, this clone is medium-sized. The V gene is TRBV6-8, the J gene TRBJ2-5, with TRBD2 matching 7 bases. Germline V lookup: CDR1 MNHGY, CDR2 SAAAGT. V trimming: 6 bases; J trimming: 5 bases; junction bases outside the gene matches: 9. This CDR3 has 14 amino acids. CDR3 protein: CASSLSGVGETQYF. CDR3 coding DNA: TGTGCCAGCAGCTTAAGCGGGGTGGGGGAGACCCAGTACTTC.

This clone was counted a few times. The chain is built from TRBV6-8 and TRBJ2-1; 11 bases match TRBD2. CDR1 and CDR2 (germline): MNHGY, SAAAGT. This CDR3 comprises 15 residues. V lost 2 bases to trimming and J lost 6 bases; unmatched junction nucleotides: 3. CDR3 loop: CASSYPSGGSNEQFF. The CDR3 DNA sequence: TGTGCCAGCAGTTACCCTAGCGGGGGGTCCAATGAGCAGTTCTTC.